This T cell receptor (beta chain) was identified during a study of shared clonotypes between healthy human individuals. Study-wide results and limits: Donors were few, which limited the genetic and exposure-history diversity represented. Shared clonotypes across all four donors exceeded non-shared ones in generation probability. Memory subsets generally showed lower estimated richness than naive subsets.

The germline V gene encodes CDR1 SGHAT and CDR2 FQNNGV. V dropped 1 base and J dropped 6 bases, with 6 bases sitting between them. This CDR3 spans 13 amino acids. All donors qualified as healthy HIV-negative adults and had experienced no recent acute infections or vaccinations. Note on this clone: Its matching antigen is unknown.

Some clones are missing from TCRdb's copy, which holds only in-frame ones; the method was immunoSEQ multiplex PCR. Found here are approximately 740,000 clones, over 65% of them singletons; the top ten hold around 1.6%. The specimen was memory CD4+ T cells sorted from blood. Subset reported: CD45RA-negative fraction. V gene TRBV11-2 combines with J gene TRBJ2-2; D is unclear. This TCR derives from a woman aged 30 to 39 in good health. DNA for the CDR3: TGTGCCAGCAGCTTAGGAGGTGCCGGGGAGCTGTTTTTT. It is translated as CASSLGGAGELFF.